One T cell receptor beta chain is described in this entry. Antigen unknown. This sample was included in a study of cytomegalovirus exposure and HLA in healthy donors. Study results and limitations: An ancestry cluster, one associated with Asian ancestry, reportedly showed fewer N-insertions than the roughly 670-donor mean in a later analysis. Analyzed later, association rates of TCRs varied across HLA loci, with DRB1 most and HLA-C fewest. Reportedly, HLA-A and HLA-B alleles of most subjects were accurately predicted from TCR beta. In a later analysis, most CMV-associated TCR beta chains appeared HLA-restricted.

The study ran its PCR with 60 Vbeta and 13 Jbeta primers. This table comes from immunoSEQ multiplex PCR, and its TCRdb copy is limited to in-frame clones, with some not included. Of 120,000 to 150,000 clones listed, approximately 80% are singletons. Trimming took 5 bases from V and 6 from J, leaving 22 bases between them. The length of the CDR3 is 17 residues. From germline, CDR1 is LNHNV and CDR2 YYDKDF (reference sequence). This clonotype originated in a woman aged 40 to 49 in good health and CMV-seronegative. Source material: PBMCs. The chain has TRBV15 and TRBJ1-4; D possibly corresponds to TRBD1 (6 bases). Here the CDR3 DNA reads TGTGCCACCAGCCTGGCTCGGGGGGGCGGTGGGGATGAAAAACTGTTTTTT. It specifies CATSLARGGGGDEKLFF.